What follows are 15 T cell receptor beta chains derived from one specimen sequenced in a study of tumor-infiltrating lymphocytes in primary liver carcinoma. Co-extraction of RNA and DNA was performed on about 19-32 mg of unsorted bulk tissue. Starting material of roughly 0.45 ug total RNA yielded TCR beta cDNA via a constant-region primer. Slightly modified ARM-PCR, run as three nested multiplex PCR rounds, produced the TCR beta libraries. Use of TRBV1-TRBV30 forward primers with a C-beta reverse primer characterized the first two PCR rounds, which lasted around 9 cycles each. TCRdb used MiXCR to reprocess the multiplex PCR reads, holding one entry per CDR3 protein. The sample holds tens of thousands of distinct CDR3 sequences, roughly 72% seen once. Sequencing was performed on tumor-adjacent normal liver tissue. The receptors were sampled from a man aged 40-50 years with primary liver carcinoma and hepatitis B virus infection.

With regard to this clonotype: A single base separates this from a much larger clone, so it may be a read error. The V gene is TRBV30, the J gene TRBJ2-7; maybe TRBD2 (7 bases). This CDR3 has 12 amino acids. Per the germline V gene, CDR1 is GTSNPN and CDR2 is SVGIG (reference sequence). The CDR3 region is CVWSPRGGEQYF. Written as DNA, the CDR3 is TGTGTCTGGAGTCCGAGGGGGGGTGAGCAGTACTTC. Filled out from reference TRBV30 and TRBJ2-7, the complete variable domain reads SQTIHQWPATLVQPVGSPLSLECTVEGTSNPNLYWYRQAAGRGLQLLFYSVGIGQISSEVPQNLSASRPQDRQFILSSKKLLLSDSGFYLCVWSPRGGEQYFGPGTRLTVT.

Notes on this clonotype: The CDR3 ends on some other residue instead of the conserved phenylalanine or tryptophan, so this is likely a read error. The chain uses TRBV5-4 and TRBJ2-2; possible D gene TRBD2, 6 bases. The CDR3 runs 16 residues. Deletions cut 6 bases from V and 1 base from J, with 16 bases between. Germline assignment: CDR1 SGHNT and CDR2 YYREEE (reference sequence). The CDR3 DNA sequence: TGTGCCAGCAACCCAGATGGCGGGGTGAACACCGGGGAGCTGTTTTTA. This codes for CASNPDGGVNTGELFL.

Only one count was recorded for this clonotype. With a much larger clone just one base away, this may be a read error. The rearrangement joins TRBV6-1 to TRBJ2-3, with TRBD2 matching over 8 bases. Germline CDR1 is MNHNS and CDR2 is SASEGT. The CDR3 runs 16 residues. CDR3 nucleotide sequence: TGTGCCAGCAGTGAAGTGCGGGGGGCGCACACAGATACGCAGTGTTTT. Residues: CASSEVRGAHTDTQCF.

Remarks on this clonotype: No conserved phenylalanine or tryptophan is present at the end of the CDR3, so a read error is the likely explanation. The J gene is TRBJ2-1, the V gene TRBV5-6, with D perhaps being TRBD1 or TRBD2 (6 bases each). The CDR3 totals 16 residues. Germline CDR1 is SGHDT and CDR2 is YYEEEE. Here the CDR3 reads CTSSLEGESSYNEQFL. Here the CDR3 DNA reads TGTACCAGCAGCTTGGAGGGGGAGAGCTCCTACAATGAGCAGTTCCTC.

The rearrangement uses TRBV11-2 and TRBJ2-3; possibly TRBD2 for D (5 bases). Germline-derived CDR1 and CDR2 are SGHAT and FQNNGV. The CDR3 is 14 residues long. With 10 bases removed from V and 12 bases from J, the gap between germline ends came to 26 bases. Here the CDR3 reads CATSLASLDRSQYF. The CDR3 DNA reads TGTGCCACTAGCTTAGCGTCCCTAGATCGATCTCAGTATTTT.

Points on this clonotype: Since a much larger clone is just one base distant, this may be a read error. The rearrangement uses TRBV6-1 and TRBJ1-4, with 9 bases fitting TRBD1. This CDR3 comprises 17 residues. The germline CDR1 and CDR2 sequences are MNHNS and SASEGT. The CDR3 nucleotides read TGTGTCAGCACCCCCTACCTCGGGACAGGGTCTAAGGAAAAACTGTTTTTT. This encodes CVSTPYLGTGSKEKLFF.

On this clonotype itself: A much larger clone lies one base from this, so it may be a read error. The chain has TRBV28 and TRBJ1-5; maybe TRBD1 (5 bases). This CDR3 is built from 15 residues. Per germline, CDR1 MDHEN and CDR2 SYDVKM. The CDR3 loop is CVSSLPREGNQPQHF. The CDR3 region has the DNA TGTGTCAGCAGTTTACCCAGGGAGGGCAATCAGCCCCAGCATTTT.

Worth noting for this clonotype: The CDR3 carries no conserved terminal phenylalanine or tryptophan, so it likely arises from a read error. The chain joins TRBV19 to TRBJ1-1, with D hard to call. Germline lookup yields CDR1 LNHDA and CDR2 SQIVND (reference sequence). Trimming left V 7 bases short and J 1 base short, with 13 bases between. CDR3 size: 14 residues. The CDR3 DNA is TGTGCCAGTACCCCGGGTTCGACGAACACTGAAGCTTTCTAT. Translated: CASTPGSTNTEAFY.

The chain carries TRBV12-3 or TRBV12-4 and TRBJ2-7; D perhaps matches TRBD1 (6 bases). V was cut by 5 bases and J by 5 bases, with 16 bases left in between. The CDR3 has 14 residues. The CDR3 protein is CASSRAGDLHEQYF. CDR3 nucleotide sequence: TGTGCCAGCAGTAGGGCAGGGGACCTTCACGAGCAGTACTTC.

This clonotype was seen a few times. One end of the junction is discordant with germline, which a read error may explain. The gene calls are TRBV6-6 and TRBJ2-5; D not resolved. The CDR3 has 13 residues. Germline lookup yields CDR1 MNHNY and CDR2 SVGAGI (reference sequence). CDR3 sequence (DNA): TGTGCTAGCAGTTACTCGACGATAGAGACCCAGTACTTC. Its translation: CASSYSTIETQYF.

About this clonotype: The junction does not match germline at one end; this may be a read error. The rearrangement uses TRBV6-2 or TRBV6-3 and TRBJ2-1; D is uncertain. Germline CDR1 reads MNHEY; CDR2 reads SVGEGT. This CDR3 contains 13 residues. The CDR3 sequence is CVSSYSYRNEQFF. CDR3 DNA: TGTGTCAGCAGTTACTCGTATAGGAATGAGCAGTTCTTC.

Of note for this clonotype: A clone one base away is much larger, so this may be a read error. The chain has TRBV7-9 and TRBJ2-5; D is unclear. Germline CDR1 is SEHNR and CDR2 is FQNEAQ (reference sequence). This CDR3 comprises 13 residues. Between the trimmed V and J ends, which lost 7 bases and 4 bases, there was a span of 13 bases. Written as DNA, the CDR3 is TGTGCCAGCAACTGGGTTGTCGGAGAGACCCAGTACTTC. This sequence encodes CASNWVVGETQYF.

Note on this clonotype: One base away lies a much larger clone, so this may be a sequencing read error. The chain combines TRBV6-5 with TRBJ2-1; D is possibly TRBD1 (6 bases). V lost 8 bases and J lost 4, with 21 bases in between. The CDR3 extends over 16 amino acids. CDR1 and CDR2 from the germline V gene are MNHEY and SVGAGI. CDR3 protein: CASSSLRGQPYNEQFF. CDR3 nucleotide sequence: TGTGCCAGCTCATCTCTGCGCGGACAGCCATACAATGAGCAGTTCTTC.

This clonotype appeared once. The germline gene is not matched at one end of the junction; a read error may be the cause. Here the CDR3 reads CASNSELLAGMNEQFF. The DNA of the CDR3 is TGTGCCAGCAACTCCGAGCTCCTAGCGGGAATGAATGAGCAGTTCTTT. This rearrangement joins TRBV11-2 to TRBJ2-1, with 9 positions matching TRBD2. The CDR3 is 16 residues long. CDR1 and CDR2 (germline): SGHAT, FQNNGV.

A word on this clonotype: The CDR3 end shows no conserved phenylalanine or tryptophan, and so a read error is likely. The chain carries TRBV11-2 and TRBJ2-2, with D uncertain. Germline V CDR1 and CDR2: SGHAT, FQNNGV. The CDR3 runs to 11 residues. V lost 5 bases to trimming and J lost 9 bases, with 7 bases between them. CDR3 residues: CASSMVRELFL. DNA for the CDR3: TGTGCCAGCAGCATGGTCAGGGAGCTGTTTTTG.